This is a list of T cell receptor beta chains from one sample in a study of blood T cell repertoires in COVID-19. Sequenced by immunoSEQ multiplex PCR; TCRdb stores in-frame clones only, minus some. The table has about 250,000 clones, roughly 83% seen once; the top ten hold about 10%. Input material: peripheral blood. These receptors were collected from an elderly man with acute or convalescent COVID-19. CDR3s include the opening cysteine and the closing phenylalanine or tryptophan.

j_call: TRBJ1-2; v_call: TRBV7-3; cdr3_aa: CASSPDRGGYGYTF
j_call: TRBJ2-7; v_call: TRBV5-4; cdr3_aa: CASSTQGERREQYF
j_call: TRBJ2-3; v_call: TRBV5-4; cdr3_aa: CASSSLRSSGGRDTQYF
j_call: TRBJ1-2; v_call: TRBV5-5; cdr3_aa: CASSFRGAVDGYTF
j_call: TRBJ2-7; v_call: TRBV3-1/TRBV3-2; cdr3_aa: CASSQGPIPAYEQYF
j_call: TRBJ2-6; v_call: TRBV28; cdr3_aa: CASSPPPGRNSGANVLTF
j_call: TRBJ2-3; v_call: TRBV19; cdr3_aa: CASTLEDRGSTDTQYF
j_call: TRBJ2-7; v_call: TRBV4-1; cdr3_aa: CASSLSPGGYEQYF
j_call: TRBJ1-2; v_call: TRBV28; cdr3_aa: CASSGDRARGYTF
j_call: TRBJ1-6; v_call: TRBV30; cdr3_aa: CAWSGQGYSPLHF
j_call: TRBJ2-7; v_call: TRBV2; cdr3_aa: CASSGLRTGVHEQYF
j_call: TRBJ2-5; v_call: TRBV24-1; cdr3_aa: CATSDPGTSGQETQYF
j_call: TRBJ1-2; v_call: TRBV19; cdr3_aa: CASGGRDYGYTF
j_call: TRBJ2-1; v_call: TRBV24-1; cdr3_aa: CATSDATKGTSSYNEQFF
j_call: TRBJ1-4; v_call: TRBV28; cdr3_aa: CASSLPANEKLFF
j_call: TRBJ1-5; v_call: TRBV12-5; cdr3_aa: CASGFGQGERSNQPQHF
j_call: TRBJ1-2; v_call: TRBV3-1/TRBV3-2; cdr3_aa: CASSPQGDYGYTF
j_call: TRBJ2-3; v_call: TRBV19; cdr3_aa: CASSTRLAGAGRRTDTQYF
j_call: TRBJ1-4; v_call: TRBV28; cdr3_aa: CASSLFGQATNEKLFF
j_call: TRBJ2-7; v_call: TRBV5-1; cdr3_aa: CASSLVDRMGEQYF
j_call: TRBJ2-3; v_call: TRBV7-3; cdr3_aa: CASSSRLAGPTDTQYF
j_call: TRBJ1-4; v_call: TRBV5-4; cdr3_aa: CASSPTGGLGEKLFF
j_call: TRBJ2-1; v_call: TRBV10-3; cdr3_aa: CAISESQVGGYNEQFF
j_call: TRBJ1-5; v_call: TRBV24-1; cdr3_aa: CATSEPGSGQPQHF
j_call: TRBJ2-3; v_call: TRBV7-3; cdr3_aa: CASSFGLAGGTDTQYF
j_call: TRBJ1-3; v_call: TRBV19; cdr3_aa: CASSIFGGNSGNTIYF
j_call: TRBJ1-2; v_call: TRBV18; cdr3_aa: CASSLPTGDGYTF
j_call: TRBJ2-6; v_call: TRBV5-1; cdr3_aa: CASSPGHSSPGANVLTF
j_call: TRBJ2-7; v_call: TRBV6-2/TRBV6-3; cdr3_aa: CASSPGTSGLSYEQYF
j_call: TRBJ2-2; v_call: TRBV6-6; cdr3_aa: CASSRAGELFF
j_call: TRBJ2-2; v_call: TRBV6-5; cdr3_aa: CASSQTGLVGELFF
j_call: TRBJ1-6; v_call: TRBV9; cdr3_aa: CASSVEFENSPLHF
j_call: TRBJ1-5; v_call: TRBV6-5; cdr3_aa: CASSYGPQGFNQPQHF
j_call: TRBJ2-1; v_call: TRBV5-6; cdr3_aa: CASSSPDRAEQFF
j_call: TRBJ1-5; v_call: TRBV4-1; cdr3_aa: CASSQWEGSREPQHF
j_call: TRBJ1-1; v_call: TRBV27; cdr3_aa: CASSPTVYMNTEAFF
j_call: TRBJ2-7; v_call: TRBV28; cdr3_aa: CASSLWGRGGYEQYF
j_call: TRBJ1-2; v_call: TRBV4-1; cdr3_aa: CASSQESGRGDYGYTF
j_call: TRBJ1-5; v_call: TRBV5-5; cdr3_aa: CASSLGDRGYQPQHF
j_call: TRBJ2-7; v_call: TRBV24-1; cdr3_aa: CATSDPRTGSYEQYF
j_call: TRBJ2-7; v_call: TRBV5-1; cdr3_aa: CASSLGDRWLGEQYF
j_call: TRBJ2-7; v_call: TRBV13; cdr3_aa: CASSLSLYEQYF
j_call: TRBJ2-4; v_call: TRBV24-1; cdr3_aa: CATGTGLAKNIQYF
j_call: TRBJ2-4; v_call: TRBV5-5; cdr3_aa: CASSLQALLAKNIQYF
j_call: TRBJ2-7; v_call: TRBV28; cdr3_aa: CASSPGQGYEQYF
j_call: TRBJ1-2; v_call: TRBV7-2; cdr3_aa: CASSPTLQGDYGYTF
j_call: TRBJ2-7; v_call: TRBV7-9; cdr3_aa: CASSLVPGQSYEQYF
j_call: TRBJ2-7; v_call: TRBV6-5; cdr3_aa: CASSYSAGYEQYF
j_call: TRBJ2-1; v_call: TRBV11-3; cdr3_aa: CASSFGRGSYNEQFF
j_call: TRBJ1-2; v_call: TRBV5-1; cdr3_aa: CASSLAPTGGELSGYGYTF
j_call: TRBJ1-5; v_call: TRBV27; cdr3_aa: CASSPDRPLNSNQPQHF
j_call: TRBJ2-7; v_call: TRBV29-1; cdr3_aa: CSVGRDRYEQYF
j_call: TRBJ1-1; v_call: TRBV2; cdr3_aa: CASSPTGAMNTEAFF
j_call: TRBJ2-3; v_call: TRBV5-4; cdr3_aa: CASSLVTGGPDTQYF
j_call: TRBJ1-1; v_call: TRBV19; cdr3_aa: CASSIDQGNTEAFF
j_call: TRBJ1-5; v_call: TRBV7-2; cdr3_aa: CASSFVQGRGGNQPQHF
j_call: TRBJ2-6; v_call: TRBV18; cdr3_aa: CASSSVGQTFSGANVLTF
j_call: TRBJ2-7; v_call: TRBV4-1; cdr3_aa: CASSQGPGQGFYEQYF
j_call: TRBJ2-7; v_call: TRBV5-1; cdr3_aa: CASRSSGKGEQYF
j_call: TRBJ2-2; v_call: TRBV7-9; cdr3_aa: CASSLSATNTGELFF